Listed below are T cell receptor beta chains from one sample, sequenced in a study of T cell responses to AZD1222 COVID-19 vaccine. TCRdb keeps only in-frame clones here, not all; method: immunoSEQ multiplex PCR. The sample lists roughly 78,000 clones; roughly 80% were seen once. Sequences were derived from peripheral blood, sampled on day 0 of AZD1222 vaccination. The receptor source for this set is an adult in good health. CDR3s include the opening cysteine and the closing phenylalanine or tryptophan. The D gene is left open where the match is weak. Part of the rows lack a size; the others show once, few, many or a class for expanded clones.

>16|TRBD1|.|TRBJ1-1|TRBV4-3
TGCGCCAGCAGCCAAGATCGGACAGGAGGGAACACTGAAGCTTTCTTT
CASSQDRTGGNTEAFF
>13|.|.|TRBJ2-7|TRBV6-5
TGTGCCAGCAGTTACCGGGCCTCCTACGAGCAGTACTTC
CASSYRASYEQYF
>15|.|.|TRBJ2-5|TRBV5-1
TGCGCCAGCAGCTTGGGTAGGCGGACCCAAGAGACCCAGTACTTC
CASSLGRRTQETQYF
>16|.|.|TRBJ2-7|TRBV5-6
TGTGCCAGCAGCTTGGTAGCGGCCAAGAGCTCCTACGAGCAGTACTTC
CASSLVAAKSSYEQYF
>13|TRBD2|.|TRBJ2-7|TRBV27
TGTGCCAGCAGTGAAGGGACTACCTACGAGCAGTACTTC
CASSEGTTYEQYF
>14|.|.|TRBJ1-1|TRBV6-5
TGTGCCAGCAGCCGTACAGGGAGGAGCACTGAAGCTTTCTTT
CASSRTGRSTEAFF
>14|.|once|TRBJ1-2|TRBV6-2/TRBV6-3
TGTGCCAGCAGTCCCGCCACACACGACTATGGCTACACCTTC
CASSPATHDYGYTF
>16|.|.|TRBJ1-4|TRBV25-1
TGTGCCAGCAGTGACGGTTTTGAGCGGGGGAATGAAAAACTGTTTTTT
CASSDGFERGNEKLFF
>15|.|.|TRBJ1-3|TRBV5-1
TGCGCCAGCAGCTTGGCCGAAGTGTCTGGAAACACCATATATTTT
CASSLAEVSGNTIYF
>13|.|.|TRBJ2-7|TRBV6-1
TGTGCCAGCAGTGAAGCCCGGTTACACGAGCAGTACTTC
CASSEARLHEQYF
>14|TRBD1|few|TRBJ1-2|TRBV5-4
TGTGCCAGCAGCTTCGTTACAGGGGACTATGGCTACACCTTC
CASSFVTGDYGYTF
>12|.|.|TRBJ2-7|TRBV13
TGTGCCAGCAGCGATAGGACTTACGAGCAGTACTTC
CASSDRTYEQYF
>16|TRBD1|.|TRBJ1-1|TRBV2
TGTGCCAGCAGTGAAAGGGTCGGGACAGGGAACACTGAAGCTTTCTTT
CASSERVGTGNTEAFF
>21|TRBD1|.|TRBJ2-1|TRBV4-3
TGCGCCAGCAGCCAGTACCCACCGGGACAGGGGGCTTTGGCAACCTACAATGAGCAGTTCTTC
CASSQYPPGQGALATYNEQFF
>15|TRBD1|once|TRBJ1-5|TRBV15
TGTGCCACCAGCAGCGACACAGGGGGCGGTCAGCCCCAGCATTTT
CATSSDTGGGQPQHF
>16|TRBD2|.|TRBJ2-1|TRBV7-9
TGTGCCAGCAGAGGGCCCGGGCGGGGGGGCCTGTATGAGCAGTTCTTC
CASRGPGRGGLYEQFF
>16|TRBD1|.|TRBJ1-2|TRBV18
TGTGCCAGCTCACCTAACAGGGGACCCCTTAACTATGGCTACACCTTC
CASSPNRGPLNYGYTF
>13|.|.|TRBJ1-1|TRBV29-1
TGCAGCTCCCGAAGTGTGGAGAACACTGAAGCTTTCTTT
CSSRSVENTEAFF
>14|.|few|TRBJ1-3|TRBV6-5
TGTGCCACGTTGGTGGGATTCGGTGGAAACACCATATATTTT
CATLVGFGGNTIYF
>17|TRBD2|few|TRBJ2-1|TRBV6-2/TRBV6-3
TGTGCCAGCAGTTACAGGGCTAGCGGGGGGGCAAGGGATGAGCAGTTCTTC
CASSYRASGGARDEQFF
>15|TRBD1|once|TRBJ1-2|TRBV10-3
TGTGCCATCAGTGAGTCGTTGGGGACAGCTAATGGCTACACCTTC
CAISESLGTANGYTF
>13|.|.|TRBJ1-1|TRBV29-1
TGCAGCGTTGAAGATCTTCAGAGCACTGAAGCTTTCTTT
CSVEDLQSTEAFF
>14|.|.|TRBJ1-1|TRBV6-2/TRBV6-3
TGTGCCAGCAGCGAACAGGGTGGGAACACTGAAGCTTTCTTT
CASSEQGGNTEAFF
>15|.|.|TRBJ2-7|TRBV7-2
TGTGCCAGCAGCTTAGATCGGAAGGGGTATTACGAGCAGTACTTC
CASSLDRKGYYEQYF
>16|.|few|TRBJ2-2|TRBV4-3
TGCGCCAGCAGCCAAGAAGTGAACTTTTTCTCCGGGGAGCTGTTTTTT
CASSQEVNFFSGELFF
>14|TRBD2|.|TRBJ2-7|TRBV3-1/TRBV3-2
TGTGCCAGCAGCCATCGCGGGGGCTCCTACGAGCAGTACTTC
CASSHRGGSYEQYF
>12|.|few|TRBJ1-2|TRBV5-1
TGCGCCAGCAGCTTAGACTCTTATGGCTACACCTTC
CASSLDSYGYTF
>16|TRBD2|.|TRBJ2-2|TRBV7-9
TGTGCCAGCAGCGCCGCTAGCGGGGCGAACACCGGGGAGCTGTTTTTT
CASSAASGANTGELFF
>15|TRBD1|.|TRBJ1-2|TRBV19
TGTGCCAGTATCCCCGGGACAGGGAGTCCCTATGGCTACACCTTC
CASIPGTGSPYGYTF
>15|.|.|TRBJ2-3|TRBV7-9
TGTGCCAGCAGCCTCGGACAGCCTAGCACAGATACGCAGTATTTT
CASSLGQPSTDTQYF
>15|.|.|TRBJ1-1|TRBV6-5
TGTGCCAGCAGTTACTCAATCGGGACCACTACTGAAGCTTTCTTT
CASSYSIGTTTEAFF
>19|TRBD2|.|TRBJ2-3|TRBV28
TGTGCCAGCAGTTTATCCGGTTGGATAGCGGGGGCCCCCACAGATACGCAGTATTTT
CASSLSGWIAGAPTDTQYF
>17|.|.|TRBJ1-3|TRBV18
TGTGCCAGCTCACCGCGGGGGGTCACAGGCTCTGGAAACACCATATATTTT
CASSPRGVTGSGNTIYF
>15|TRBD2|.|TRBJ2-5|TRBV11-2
TGTGCCAGCAGCACCGGACTAGCGGGGGGGGAGACCCAGTACTTC
CASSTGLAGGETQYF
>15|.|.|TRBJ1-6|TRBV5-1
TGCGCCAGCAGCGGGGAGAGCTCCTATAATTCACCCCTCCACTTT
CASSGESSYNSPLHF
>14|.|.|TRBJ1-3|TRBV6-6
TGTGCCAGCAGTGAGGGGAAGTACGGAAACACCATATATTTT
CASSEGKYGNTIYF
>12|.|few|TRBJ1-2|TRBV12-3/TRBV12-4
TGTGCCAGGCGCGGGGATAACTATGGCTACACCTTC
CARRGDNYGYTF
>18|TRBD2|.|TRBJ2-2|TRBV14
TGTGCCAGCAGCCAAGAACTAGCGGGAGGGCCTCTCACCGGGGAGCTGTTTTTT
CASSQELAGGPLTGELFF
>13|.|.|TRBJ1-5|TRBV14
TGTGCCAGCAGCCAAGAAAGAGATCAGCCCCAGCATTTT
CASSQERDQPQHF
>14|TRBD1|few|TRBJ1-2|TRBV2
TGTGCCAGCAGTGAAGGGCGGGACAGAGGTGGCTACACCTTC
CASSEGRDRGGYTF